Listed below are T cell receptor beta chains from one sample, sequenced in a study of T-cell reconstitution after alpha-beta-depleted transplantation in children. TCRdb independently ran MiXCR on the PCR reads; one entry per CDR3 protein. There are more than 45,000 distinct CDR3 sequences in the sample; 40% to 65% occur only once, and 30% to 40% lies in the top ten. Sequences were derived from peripheral blood, sampled before TCRalphabeta/CD19-depleted stem cell transplant. These receptors all come from a boy in the first two years of life with SCID, due to receive a stem cell transplant. The CDR3 runs from the conserved cysteine through the conserved F or W. Each record gives: J gene, D gene, V gene, clone size, CDR3 DNA, CDR3 protein. A D gene is named only where the DNA matches it firmly. Size values are once, few and many counts, or a class for expanded clones, and some rows have none.

j_call: TRBJ2-3; d_call: -; v_call: TRBV6-5; clone_size: many; cdr3_nt: TGTGCCAGCAGCTTAACGGGGGCTAGCACAGATACGCAGTATTTT; cdr3_aa: CASSLTGASTDTQYF
j_call: TRBJ2-7; d_call: -; v_call: TRBV6-1; clone_size: many; cdr3_nt: TGTGCCAGCAGCCCTACGCGGACTCATAGCTCCTACGAGCAGTACTTC; cdr3_aa: CASSPTRTHSSYEQYF
j_call: TRBJ2-5; d_call: TRBD2; v_call: TRBV20-1; clone_size: few; cdr3_nt: TGCAGTGCTAGAGATCGGAGACTAGCGGGGGTTACCCAGTACTTC; cdr3_aa: CSARDRRLAGVTQYF
j_call: TRBJ2-5; d_call: TRBD2; v_call: TRBV9; clone_size: -; cdr3_nt: TGTGCCAGCAGCGTGGGCTTGCGGGGGGGAGAGACCCAGTACTTC; cdr3_aa: CASSVGLRGGETQYF
j_call: TRBJ2-1; d_call: TRBD1; v_call: TRBV7-9; clone_size: many; cdr3_nt: TGTGCCAGCAGCCGAGCGGCGGGACAGGGATCCTACAATGAGCAGTTCTTC; cdr3_aa: CASSRAAGQGSYNEQFF
j_call: TRBJ2-1; d_call: TRBD2; v_call: TRBV3-1; clone_size: -; cdr3_nt: TGTGCCAACAGCCAAGAGTTTGTGGAGCGGGGGGGCGTTGAGCAATTCTTC; cdr3_aa: CANSQEFVERGGVEQFF
j_call: TRBJ2-7; d_call: -; v_call: TRBV5-1; clone_size: few; cdr3_nt: TGCGCCAGCAGCTTGGGTTTGGTGCAGTACTTC; cdr3_aa: CASSLGLVQYF
j_call: TRBJ1-1; d_call: -; v_call: TRBV18; clone_size: -; cdr3_nt: TGTGCCAGCTCACGACAGAACACTGAAGCTTTCTTT; cdr3_aa: CASSRQNTEAFF
j_call: TRBJ2-7; d_call: -; v_call: TRBV7-2; clone_size: -; cdr3_nt: TGTGCCAGCAGCTTAGATCGCGGGCCTGAGCAGTACTTC; cdr3_aa: CASSLDRGPEQYF
j_call: TRBJ2-3; d_call: -; v_call: TRBV7-2; clone_size: -; cdr3_nt: TGTGCCAGCAGCCCCATGGGCCCGGCCACAGATACGCAGTATTTT; cdr3_aa: CASSPMGPATDTQYF
j_call: TRBJ2-1; d_call: -; v_call: TRBV20-1; clone_size: -; cdr3_nt: TGCAGTGCTAGAGTTCGGGACCCGACCTCGGAGTTCTTC; cdr3_aa: CSARVRDPTSEFF
j_call: TRBJ2-3; d_call: TRBD1; v_call: TRBV4-3; clone_size: once; cdr3_nt: TGCGCCAGCAGCCAGATTGAGGGACAGGGGTTAGATACGCAGTATTTT; cdr3_aa: CASSQIEGQGLDTQYF
j_call: TRBJ2-5; d_call: TRBD1; v_call: TRBV29-1; clone_size: -; cdr3_nt: TGCAGCGTCGAGGGGCAGGGGGCTCTAGAGACCCAGTACTTC; cdr3_aa: CSVEGQGALETQYF
j_call: TRBJ2-6; d_call: TRBD1; v_call: TRBV5-1; clone_size: -; cdr3_nt: TGCGCCAGCAGCTTGAGGACAGGGGAAGCCAACGTCCTGACTTTC; cdr3_aa: CASSLRTGEANVLTF
j_call: TRBJ2-7; d_call: TRBD1; v_call: TRBV27; clone_size: -; cdr3_nt: TGTGCCAGCAGTCCAGGGGGTGGGCGCGACCCCTACGAGCAGTACTTC; cdr3_aa: CASSPGGGRDPYEQYF
j_call: TRBJ2-1; d_call: -; v_call: TRBV7-2; clone_size: few; cdr3_nt: TGTGCCAGCAGCTTAGCCCAAGTCCATGAGCAGTTCTTC; cdr3_aa: CASSLAQVHEQFF
j_call: TRBJ2-7; d_call: -; v_call: TRBV7-2; clone_size: -; cdr3_nt: TGTGCCAGCAGCTTCGAGAGAAGCTCCTACGAGCAGTACTTC; cdr3_aa: CASSFERSSYEQYF
j_call: TRBJ2-1; d_call: TRBD2; v_call: TRBV5-1; clone_size: many; cdr3_nt: TGCGCCAGCAGCTTCTCCCCTTTAGCGGGGCCCTACAATGAGCAGTTCTTC; cdr3_aa: CASSFSPLAGPYNEQFF